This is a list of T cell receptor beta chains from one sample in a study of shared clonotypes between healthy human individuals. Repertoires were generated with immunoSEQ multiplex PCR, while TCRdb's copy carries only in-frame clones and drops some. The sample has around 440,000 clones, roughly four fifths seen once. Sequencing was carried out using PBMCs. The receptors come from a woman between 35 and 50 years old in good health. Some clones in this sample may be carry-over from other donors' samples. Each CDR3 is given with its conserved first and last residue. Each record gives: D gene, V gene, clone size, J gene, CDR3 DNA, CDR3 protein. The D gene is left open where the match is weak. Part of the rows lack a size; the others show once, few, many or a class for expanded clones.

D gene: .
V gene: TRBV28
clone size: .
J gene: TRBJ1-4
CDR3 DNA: TGTGCCAGCAGCCAGATTCAGACTAATGAAAAACTGTTTTTT
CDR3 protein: CASSQIQTNEKLFF

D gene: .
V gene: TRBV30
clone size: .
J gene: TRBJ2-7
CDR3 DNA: TGTGCCTGGAGTGTAGGACTTGTCTGGGACACCCAAGGGGACTACGAGCAGTACTTC
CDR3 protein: CAWSVGLVWDTQGDYEQYF

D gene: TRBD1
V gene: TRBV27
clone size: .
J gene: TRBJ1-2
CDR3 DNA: TGTGCCAGCAGGCCCTCAGGGGGCTATGGCTACACCTTC
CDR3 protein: CASRPSGGYGYTF

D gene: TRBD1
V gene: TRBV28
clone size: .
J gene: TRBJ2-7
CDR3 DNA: TGTGCCAGCAGACCCCAGGGGGACTACGAGCAGTACTTC
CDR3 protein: CASRPQGDYEQYF

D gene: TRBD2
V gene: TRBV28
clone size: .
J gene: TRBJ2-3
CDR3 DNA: TGTGCCAGCAGTTTAGGGACTAGCGGAGGGGGCACAGATACGCAGTATTTT
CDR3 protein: CASSLGTSGGGTDTQYF

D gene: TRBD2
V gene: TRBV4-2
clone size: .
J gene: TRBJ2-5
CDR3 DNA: TGTGCCAGCAGCCAGGCGGGGGGCCAAGAGACCCAGTACTTC
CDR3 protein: CASSQAGGQETQYF

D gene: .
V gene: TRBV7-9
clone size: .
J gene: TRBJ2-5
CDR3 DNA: TGTGCCAGCAGCTTAGAGGGTACCCAAGAGACCCAGTACTTC
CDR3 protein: CASSLEGTQETQYF

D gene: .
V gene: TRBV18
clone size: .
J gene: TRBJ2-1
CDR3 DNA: TGTGCCAGCTCACCCGGGAGTAGGAATGAGCAGTTCTTC
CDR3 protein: CASSPGSRNEQFF

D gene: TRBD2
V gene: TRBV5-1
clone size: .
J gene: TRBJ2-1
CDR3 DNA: TGCGCCAGCAGCCCCGCCATTGCGGGAGTAAACAATGAGCAGTTCTTC
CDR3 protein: CASSPAIAGVNNEQFF

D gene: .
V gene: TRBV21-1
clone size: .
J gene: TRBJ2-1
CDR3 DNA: TGTGCCAGCAGCCATCAGAGGTCCCGACCCGAGACGAACACTTACAATGAGCAGTTCTTC
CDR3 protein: CASSHQRSRPETNTYNEQFF

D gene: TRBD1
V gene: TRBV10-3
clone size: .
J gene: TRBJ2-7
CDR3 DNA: TGTGCCATCAGAACTGACAGGGGGCCCTACGAGCAGTACTTC
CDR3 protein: CAIRTDRGPYEQYF

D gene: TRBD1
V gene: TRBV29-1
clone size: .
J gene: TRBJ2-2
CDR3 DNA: TGCAGCTCACTGACAGGGGGGACCGGGGAGCTGTTTTTT
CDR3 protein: CSSLTGGTGELFF

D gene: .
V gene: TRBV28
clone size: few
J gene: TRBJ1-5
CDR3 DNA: TGTGCCAGCAGTTTAGAGGGGGGGTATAGCAATCAGCCCCAGCATTTT
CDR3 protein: CASSLEGGYSNQPQHF

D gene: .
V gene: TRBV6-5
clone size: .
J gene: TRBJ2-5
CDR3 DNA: TGTGCCAGCAGTTACATGGAGACCCAGTACTTC
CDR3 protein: CASSYMETQYF

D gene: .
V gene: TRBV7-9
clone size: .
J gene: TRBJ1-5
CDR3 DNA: TGTGCCAGCAGCCTAGCGGGGAGTCAGCCCCAGCATTTT
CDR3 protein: CASSLAGSQPQHF

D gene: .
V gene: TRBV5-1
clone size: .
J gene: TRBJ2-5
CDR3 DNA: TGCGCCAGCACCCGCCCACCGGGAGAGACCCAGTACTTC
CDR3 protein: CASTRPPGETQYF

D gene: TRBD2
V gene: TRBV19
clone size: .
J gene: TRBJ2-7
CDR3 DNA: TGTGCCAGTAGTATCGGAGAACTAGCGGGACCGACCTACGAGCAGTACTTC
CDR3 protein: CASSIGELAGPTYEQYF

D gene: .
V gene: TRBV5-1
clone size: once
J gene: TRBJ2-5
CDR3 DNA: TGCGCCAGCAGCGTTCCACAAGAGACCCAGTACTTC
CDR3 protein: CASSVPQETQYF

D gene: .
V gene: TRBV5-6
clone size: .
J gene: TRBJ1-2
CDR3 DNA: TGTGCCAGCAGCCTCCGCCACGGCAATAACTATGGCTACACCTTC
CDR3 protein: CASSLRHGNNYGYTF

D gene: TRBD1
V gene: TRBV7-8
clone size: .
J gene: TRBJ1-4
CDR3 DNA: TGTGCCAGCAGCTTAGTGGGACAGGGACACGAAAAACTGTTTTTT
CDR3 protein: CASSLVGQGHEKLFF

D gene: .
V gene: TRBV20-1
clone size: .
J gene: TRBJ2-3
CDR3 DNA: TGCAGTGCTAGACAAACAGATACGCAGTATTTT
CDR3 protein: CSARQTDTQYF

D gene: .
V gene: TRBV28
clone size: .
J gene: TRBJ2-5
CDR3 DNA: TGTGCCAGCAGTCCCCTCGGTTTGCAAAGGGGAGAGACCCAGTACTTC
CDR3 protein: CASSPLGLQRGETQYF

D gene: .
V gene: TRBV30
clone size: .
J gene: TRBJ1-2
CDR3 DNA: TGTGCCTGGAGTTTAATAAACTATGGCTACACCTTC
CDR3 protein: CAWSLINYGYTF

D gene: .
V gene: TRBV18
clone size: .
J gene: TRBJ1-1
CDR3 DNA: TGTGCCAGCTCACCTGGGGGTCGCCGGTCGAACACTGAAGCTTTCTTT
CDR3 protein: CASSPGGRRSNTEAFF

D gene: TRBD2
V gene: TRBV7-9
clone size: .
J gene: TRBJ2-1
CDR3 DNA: TGTGCCAGCAGCTTTTCTAGCGGGAGTTCGGCCAATGAGCAGTTCTTC
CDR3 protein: CASSFSSGSSANEQFF

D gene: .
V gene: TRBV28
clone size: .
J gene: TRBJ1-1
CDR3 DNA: TGTGCCAGCAGTTTAGCGGGGCCCACTGAAGCTTTCTTT
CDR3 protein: CASSLAGPTEAFF

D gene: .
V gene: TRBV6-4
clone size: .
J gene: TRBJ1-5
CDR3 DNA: TGTGCCAGCTCCAGATATAGCAATCAGCCCCAGCATTTT
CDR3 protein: CASSRYSNQPQHF

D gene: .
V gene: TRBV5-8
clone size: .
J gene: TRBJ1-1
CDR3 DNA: TGTGCCAGCAGCTTGGGTCTTGAAGCTTTCTTT
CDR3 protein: CASSLGLEAFF

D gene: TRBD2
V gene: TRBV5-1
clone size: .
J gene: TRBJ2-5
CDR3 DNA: TGCGCCAGCAGCCCACTGGCGGGAGGGGAGACCCAGTACTTC
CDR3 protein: CASSPLAGGETQYF

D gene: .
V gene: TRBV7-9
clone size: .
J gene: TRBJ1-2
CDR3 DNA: TGTGCCAGCAGCAAGACAGTCTCTCACTATGGCTACACCTTC
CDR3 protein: CASSKTVSHYGYTF

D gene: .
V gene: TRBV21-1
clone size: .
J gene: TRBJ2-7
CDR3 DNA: TGTGCCAGCAGCCACGACAGGGACTTATGGACCTACGAGCAGTACTTC
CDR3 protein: CASSHDRDLWTYEQYF

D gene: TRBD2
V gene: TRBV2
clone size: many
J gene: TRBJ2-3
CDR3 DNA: TGTGCCAGCAGTGGATTGAGACTAGCGGGAGGGCCAAATACGCAGTATTTT
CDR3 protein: CASSGLRLAGGPNTQYF

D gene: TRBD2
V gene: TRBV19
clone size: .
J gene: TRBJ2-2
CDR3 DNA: TGTGCCAGTAGTGTCCCTCTGGCGGGAGGGACGAACACCGGGGAGCTGTTTTTT
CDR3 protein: CASSVPLAGGTNTGELFF

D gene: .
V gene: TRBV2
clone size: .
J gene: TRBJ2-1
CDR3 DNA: TGTGCCATGGACGACAATGAGCAGTTCTTC
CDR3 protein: CAMDDNEQFF

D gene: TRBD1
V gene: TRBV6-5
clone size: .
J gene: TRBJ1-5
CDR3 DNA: TGTGCCAGCAGGTACAACAGGGGAGCGGATCAGCCCCAGCATTTT
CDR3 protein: CASRYNRGADQPQHF

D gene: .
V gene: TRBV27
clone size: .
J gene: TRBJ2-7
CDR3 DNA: TGTGCCAGCAGCCAACAGGGCTACGAGCAGTACTTC
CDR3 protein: CASSQQGYEQYF

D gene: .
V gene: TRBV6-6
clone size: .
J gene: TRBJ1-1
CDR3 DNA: TGTGCCAGCAGCTACAGGGTGGCCACTGAAGCTTTCTTT
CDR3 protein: CASSYRVATEAFF

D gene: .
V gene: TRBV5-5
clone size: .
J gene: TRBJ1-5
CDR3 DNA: TGTGCCAGCAGCTCCGGACGGCCCCACCAGCCCCAGCATTTT
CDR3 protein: CASSSGRPHQPQHF

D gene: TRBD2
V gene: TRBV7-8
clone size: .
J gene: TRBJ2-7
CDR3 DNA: TGTGCCAGCAAAGGGACTAGCGGTTACTACGAGCAGTACTTC
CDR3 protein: CASKGTSGYYEQYF

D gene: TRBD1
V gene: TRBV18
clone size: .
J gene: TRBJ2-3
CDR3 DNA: TGTGCCAGCTCACCCTCCTACAGGGGAGACACAGATACGCAGTATTTT
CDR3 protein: CASSPSYRGDTDTQYF

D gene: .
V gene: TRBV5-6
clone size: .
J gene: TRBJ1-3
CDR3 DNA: TGTGCCAGCAGCGTTGATGCGGCTGGAAACACCATATATTTT
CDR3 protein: CASSVDAAGNTIYF

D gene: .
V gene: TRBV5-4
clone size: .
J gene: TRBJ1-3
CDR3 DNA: TGTGCCAGCAGCTTGTACGGAATCAGGGGAAACACCATATATTTT
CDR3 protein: CASSLYGIRGNTIYF

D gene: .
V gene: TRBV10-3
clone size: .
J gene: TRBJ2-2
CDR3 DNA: TGTGCCATCGGCAGTATTACGAACACCGGGGAGCTGTTTTTT
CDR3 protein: CAIGSITNTGELFF

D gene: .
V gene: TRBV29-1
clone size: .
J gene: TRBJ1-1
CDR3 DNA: TGCAGCGTTGAAGCCACAGGAGTAAGCACTGAAGCTTTCTTT
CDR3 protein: CSVEATGVSTEAFF

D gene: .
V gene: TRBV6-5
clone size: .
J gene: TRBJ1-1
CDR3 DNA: TGTGCCAGCAGTTATATGACAACCAGGGGCACTGAAGCTTTCTTT
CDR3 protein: CASSYMTTRGTEAFF

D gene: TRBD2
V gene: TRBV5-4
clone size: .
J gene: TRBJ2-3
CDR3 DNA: TGTGCCAGCAGCTTTGGGGCGGGAGAGAGGGCAGATACGCAGTATTTT
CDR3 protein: CASSFGAGERADTQYF

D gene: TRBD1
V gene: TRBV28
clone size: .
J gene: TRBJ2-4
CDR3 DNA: TGTGCCAGCAGTCCCTACCTCAGGGGGGCCAAAAACATTCAGTACTTC
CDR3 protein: CASSPYLRGAKNIQYF

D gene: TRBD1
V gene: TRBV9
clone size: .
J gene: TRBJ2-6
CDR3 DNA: TGTGCCAGCAGTCAGACAGGGGACTCTGGGGCCAACGTCCTGACTTTC
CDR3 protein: CASSQTGDSGANVLTF